The source of this T cell receptor beta chain is a study of T cell responses to AZD1222 COVID-19 vaccine. Trimming removed 2 bases from V and 4 bases from J; junction bases left unmatched: 3. Germline-derived CDR1 and CDR2 are SNHLY and FYNNEI. This CDR3 has 14 residues. The data were produced by immunoSEQ multiplex PCR, yet TCRdb's version contains in-frame clones alone and is incomplete. The table has under 150,000 clones, around 89% seen once. The gene calls are TRBV2 and TRBJ1-1; TRBD1 matches at 8 bases. This receptor was identified in an adult in good health. Here the sequenced sample was peripheral blood, taken on day 0 of MenACWY control vaccination. DNA of the CDR3: TGTGCCAGCAGTGAACAGGGGGCCGGCACTGAAGCTTTCTTT. It codes for CASSEQGAGTEAFF.